This entry is about one T cell receptor (beta chain). Its specificity is not known. The data originate from a study of vaccination and CD4 T cells after COVID-19. Study-wide results and caveats: Sampling was limited to relatively few convalescent patients, with no early post-infection timepoints studied.

Trimming removed 0 bases from V and 5 bases from J, with 16 bases in between. CDR1 is KGHSY and CDR2 is FQNENV in the germline V gene. The CDR3 is 16 amino acids. Treatment defined: approximately nine-day PBMC culture with coronavirus spike peptide pools or control peptides (ViraFEST assay). An Oncomine TCR Beta short-read assay was used to sequence the DNA from cultured CD4+ T cells. Using its own MiXCR run on the PCR reads, TCRdb lists one record per CDR3 protein. The sample includes roughly 10,000 distinct CDR3 sequences, roughly 67% of them seen just once. The rearrangement joins TRBV16 to TRBJ1-1, with D unclear. This sequence was found in a human donor who had recovered from COVID-19. Sequences were obtained from CD4+ T cells from blood, cultured in vitro. CDR3 DNA: TGTGCCAGCAGCCAATCGAATATGGGAGACGGGACTGAAGCTTTCTTT. Translating gives CASSQSNMGDGTEAFF.